Presented here are 8 T cell receptor beta chains from one specimen sequenced in a study of T cell changes during pregnancy in multiple sclerosis. Sequencing was performed with immunoSEQ multiplex PCR; in TCRdb, only in-frame clones are kept and a portion is missing. The sample carries fewer than 85,000 clones, approximately 94% recorded once. Sequencing was performed on peripheral blood, taken in the third trimester of pregnancy. The origin of the receptors is a female donor with multiple sclerosis, enrolled in a pregnancy study.

J is TRBJ2-3 and V is TRBV4-1; TRBD2 agrees at 9 bases. The V gene's germline CDR1 is MGHRA and CDR2 YSYEKL. The J segment lost 1 base and the V segment lost 0 bases, leaving 2 bases of the junction unmatched. The CDR3 extends over 16 amino acids. Here the CDR3 reads CASSQEASGGTDTQYF. The CDR3 DNA follows: TGCGCCAGCAGCCAAGAGGCTAGCGGGGGCACAGATACGCAGTATTTT.

The chain employs TRBV5-1 and TRBJ2-2; no clear D gene. V lost 4 bases to trimming and J lost 7 bases, with 5 bases between them. CDR1 and CDR2 (germline): SGHRS, YFSETQ. This CDR3 is 11 amino acids long. The CDR3 here is CASSRVGELFF. The CDR3 nucleotides are TGCGCCAGCAGCCGAGTCGGGGAGCTGTTTTTT.

The chain recombines TRBV11-3 with TRBJ2-2, with D tentatively TRBD2 (6 bases). The CDR3 totals 18 residues. CDR1 and CDR2 (germline): SGHNT, YENEEA. Trimming took 1 base from V and 1 from J, leaving 16 bases between them. CDR3 DNA sequence: TGTGCCAGCAGCTTAGCTGATAGCGGTAGCGGGAACACCGGGGAGCTGTTTTTT. It codes for CASSLADSGSGNTGELFF.

The gene calls are TRBV5-1 and TRBJ2-5, with D possibly TRBD2 on 5 matching bases. The germline V gene has CDR1 SGHRS and CDR2 YFSETQ. CDR3 length: 15 amino acids. Between the trimmed V and J ends, which lost 5 bases and 2 bases, there was a span of 16 bases. The CDR3 reads CASSYTPGSQETQYF. The CDR3 DNA follows: TGCGCCAGCAGTTACACTCCGGGATCACAAGAGACCCAGTACTTC.

The V call is TRBV10-2, the J call TRBJ1-5, with a tentative D call TRBD1 (6 bases). V was shortened by 5 bases and J by 5 bases, with 13 bases between the two germline ends. The CDR3 length is 14 residues. Per the germline V gene, CDR1 is WSHSY and CDR2 is SAAADI. CDR3 DNA: TGCGCCAGCAGTTGGGCAGGGGTCGATCAGCCCCAGCATTTT. Its protein product is CASSWAGVDQPQHF.

V and J are TRBV5-1 and TRBJ1-1; TRBD1 is a possible D gene (5 bases). Trimming removed 0 bases at V and 0 bases at J, with 9 bases between. The CDR3 consists of 15 residues. Germline V gene sequence: CDR1 SGHRS, CDR2 YFSETQ. For the CDR3, the DNA is TGCGCCAGCAGCTTGGCCGGGGGGATGAACACTGAAGCTTTCTTT. Protein product: CASSLAGGMNTEAFF.

This clone occurred many times. The chain couples TRBV6-4 to TRBJ1-2; unclear D gene. Trimming shortened V by 2 bases and J by 8 bases, and 21 bases separated the two germline ends. Looked up from germline, CDR1 is MRHNA and CDR2 is SNTAGT. There are 16 residues in the CDR3. This chain's CDR3 is CASSDTPQALPGGYTF. The CDR3 DNA reads as TGTGCCAGCAGTGACACACCCCAGGCGCTTCCCGGCGGCTACACCTTC.

The J gene is TRBJ2-7, the V gene TRBV29-1; perhaps TRBD1 as D (5 bases). This CDR3 is built from 15 residues. Germline V gene sequence: CDR1 SQVTM, CDR2 ANQGSEA. V lost 0 bases, J lost 3 bases, and 15 bases lay in between. CDR3 sequence reads: CSVEEQADSYYEQYF. CDR3 coding DNA: TGCAGCGTTGAAGAACAGGCCGATTCTTACTACGAGCAGTACTTC.